This TCR beta chain was recorded in a study of blood T cell repertoires in COVID-19. On the study more broadly: COVID-19 samples, acute and convalescent, were from the United States, Italy and Spain. Nucleic acid was either cDNA or gDNA, and it came from T cells, B-cell-depleted T cells, or PBMCs.

This CDR3 is 14 amino acids long. The germline CDR1 and CDR2 sequences are MNHEY and SMNVEV (reference sequence). Unmatched junction bases numbered 4, after V lost 2 bases and J lost 5 bases. Original analysis: Reference gene primers were amplified, and this amplification served to estimate nucleated cell counts. The table came from immunoSEQ multiplex PCR; TCRdb's copy has only in-frame clones and leaves some out. The V and J calls and clone size come from that table; D and trimming were worked out from the DNA. Found here are roughly 180,000 clones, over 75% of them singletons; the top ten hold approximately 1.2%.

The sequenced sample consisted of peripheral blood. The V gene is TRBV27, the J gene TRBJ1-2; TRBD1 agrees at 8 bases. The sequence was collected from a man aged 55 to 70 who had recovered from COVID-19. The CDR3 sequence is CASSLRQGIYGYTF. The CDR3 DNA reads TGTGCCAGCAGTTTACGACAGGGGATATATGGCTACACCTTC.